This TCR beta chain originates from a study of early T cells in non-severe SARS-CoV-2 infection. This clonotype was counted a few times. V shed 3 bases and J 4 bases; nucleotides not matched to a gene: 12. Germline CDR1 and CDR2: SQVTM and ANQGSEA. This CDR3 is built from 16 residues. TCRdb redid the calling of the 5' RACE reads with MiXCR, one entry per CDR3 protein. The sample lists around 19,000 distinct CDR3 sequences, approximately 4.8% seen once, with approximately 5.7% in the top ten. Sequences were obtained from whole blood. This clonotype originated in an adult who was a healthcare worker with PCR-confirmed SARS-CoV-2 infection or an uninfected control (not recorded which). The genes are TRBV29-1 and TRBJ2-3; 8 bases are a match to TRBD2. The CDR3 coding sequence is TGCAGCGTTGAGCGGGGGAGCGGGAGTATCTCAGATACGCAGTATTTT. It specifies CSVERGSGSISDTQYF.